The rows below give T cell receptor beta chains drawn from one sample of a study of cytomegalovirus exposure and HLA in healthy donors. The repertoire was sequenced with immunoSEQ multiplex PCR; TCRdb's copy has only in-frame clones and lacks some. The sample gives 150,000 to 200,000 clones, roughly 74% of which show up once; over 4.5% is in the top ten. The sample comprised PBMCs. These receptor sequences come from a male donor in good health and CMV-seronegative. Each CDR3 is given with its conserved first and last residue. A D gene is named only where the DNA matches it firmly. Rows give clone size only sometimes, using once, few, many, or a class for an expanded clone.

size: -
D: -
V: TRBV28
J: TRBJ1-1
DNA: TGTGCCAGCAGTTTACAGGGGCGAGGGACTGAAGCTTTCTTT
CDR3: CASSLQGRGTEAFF

size: few
D: TRBD1
V: TRBV7-2
J: TRBJ1-1
DNA: TGTGCCAGCAGCCCCGACAGGGACACTGAAGCTTTCTTT
CDR3: CASSPDRDTEAFF

size: once
D: TRBD1
V: TRBV5-4
J: TRBJ1-6
DNA: TGTGCCAGCAGCTCCCCCCGGGACAGCAAGAATTCACCCCTCCACTTT
CDR3: CASSSPRDSKNSPLHF

size: -
D: TRBD2
V: TRBV7-2
J: TRBJ2-7
DNA: TGTGCCAGCAGCTTAGGGACTAGCGGCTCCTACGAGCAGTACTTC
CDR3: CASSLGTSGSYEQYF

size: -
D: TRBD1
V: TRBV29-1
J: TRBJ1-1
DNA: TGCAGCGTTGCCGGGCAGGGGGACACTGAAGCTTTCTTT
CDR3: CSVAGQGDTEAFF

size: -
D: -
V: TRBV4-2
J: TRBJ1-1
DNA: TGTGCCAGCAGCCCGCCGCCCGGGAACACTGAAGCTTTCTTT
CDR3: CASSPPPGNTEAFF

size: -
D: -
V: TRBV6-1
J: TRBJ2-3
DNA: TGTGCCAGCAGTGAACGCTCGGGCACAGATACGCAGTATTTT
CDR3: CASSERSGTDTQYF

size: -
D: -
V: TRBV27
J: TRBJ2-7
DNA: TGTGCCAGCAGTCCCCGCCGGGACAACTCCTACGAGCAGTACTTC
CDR3: CASSPRRDNSYEQYF

size: -
D: -
V: TRBV10-1
J: TRBJ1-6
DNA: TGCGCCAGCGGGGGAGGGCGGACCCTCTTT
CDR3: CASGGGRTLF

size: -
D: TRBD2
V: TRBV27
J: TRBJ2-1
DNA: TGTGCCAGCAGTTTAAGACTAGCGGTCTACAATGAGCAGTTCTTC
CDR3: CASSLRLAVYNEQFF

size: -
D: -
V: TRBV5-5
J: TRBJ1-1
DNA: TGTGCCAGCAGCGGAGACAGTTCTGAAGCTTTCTTT
CDR3: CASSGDSSEAFF